This entry is about one TCR beta chain. As yet, its antigen is unknown. Some clones are missing from TCRdb's copy, which holds only in-frame ones; the method was immunoSEQ multiplex PCR. The profile shows around 34,000 clones, around 73% of them singletons. This entry belongs to a study of T cells in tumors after PD-1 blockade. Between the trimmed V and J ends, which lost 0 bases and 4 bases, there was a span of 6 bases. This CDR3 spans 13 amino acids. Germline V gene data show CDR1 as LNHDA and CDR2 as SQIVND (reference sequence). Genomic DNA template from tumor biopsies or peripheral blood, about 600 ng to 6,004 ng input. Whole-study results and caveats: Peripheral recruitment is suggested, as some novel exhausted tumor clones were in pre-treatment blood.

The clonotype was recovered from a human donor with basal cell carcinoma. V usage is TRBV19 and J usage is TRBJ1-2; the D is unclear. This specimen consisted of PBMCs, obtained after anti-PD-1 treatment. CDR3 DNA: TGTGCCAGTAGTATAGATATCAGCTATGGCTACACCTTC. Protein sequence: CASSIDISYGYTF.